A selection of T cell receptor beta chains follows, all from one sample in a study of chemoradiotherapy in HPV16-positive cancers. Here immunoSEQ multiplex PCR was the method, and the copy in TCRdb shows in-frame clones only, minus some. The sample has more than 2,000 clones, 85% to 90% seen once. The sample was tumor tissue, taken from a patient who underwent chemoradiotherapy. These receptors all stem from a human donor with HPV-associated anogenital cancer. Both conserved end residues are trimmed from each CDR3. The order of the fields is J gene, V gene, CDR3 protein.

>TRBJ2-1|TRBV4-2
ASSQVTSGSYNEQF
>TRBJ2-1|TRBV10-3
AISESGLAGGASSYNEQF
>TRBJ2-1|TRBV7-9
ASSYATSGGANEQF
>TRBJ1-2|TRBV7-2
ASSLTGGYGYT
>TRBJ1-1|TRBV7-8
ASSLGTGGNTEAF
>TRBJ1-4|TRBV11-3
ASSPTRDRRKNEKLF
>TRBJ2-1|TRBV2
ASNPRRGVTSNNEQF
>TRBJ1-6|TRBV27
ASSFRANNSPLH
>TRBJ2-7|TRBV6-6
ASRPSDRGAGNEQY
>TRBJ1-5|TRBV30
AWSGGSNQPQH
>TRBJ2-2|TRBV7-9
ASPRWDRNTGELF
>TRBJ2-3|TRBV7-3
ASSSPGTSGRRSTDTQY
>TRBJ1-1|TRBV30
AWNGGQVNTEAF
>TRBJ2-1|TRBV29-1
SVVRTESSYNEQF
>TRBJ2-7|TRBV2
ASSEGGIYEQY
>TRBJ2-3|TRBV6-4
ASSLTGESTDTQY
>TRBJ1-1|TRBV5-1
ASSLAGAGGGMTNTEAF
>TRBJ2-2|TRBV10-3
AISLDITGELF
>TRBJ2-5|TRBV6-5
ASRPLAGSGETQY
>TRBJ1-4|TRBV7-9
ASSNTGGASLGNEKLF
>TRBJ1-1|TRBV19
ASSIPDRAANTEAF
>TRBJ1-1|TRBV18
ASSPGAGTEAF
>TRBJ1-2|TRBV9
ASSSDSGIIYGYT
>TRBJ1-1|TRBV9
ASSVNDRNTEAF
>TRBJ1-6|TRBV19
ASSDRDANNSPLH
>TRBJ1-1|TRBV29-1
SVEDYRDTEAF
>TRBJ1-6|TRBV28
ASRPRGLSNSPLH
>TRBJ1-2|TRBV6-6
ASSYSGVGGYT
>TRBJ2-1|TRBV5-6
ASSPRDSEDGEQF
>TRBJ2-1|TRBV7-8
ASSLNRAYNEQF
>TRBJ2-1|TRBV4-2
ASSQSSGGQYNEQF
>TRBJ1-2|TRBV5-1
ASSFEGNYGYT
>TRBJ2-2|TRBV7-2
ASSLVLIQGSTGELF
>TRBJ2-2|TRBV4-1
ASSQDGQIYTGELF
>TRBJ2-2|TRBV19
ASSVFPGLAENTGELF
>TRBJ1-6|TRBV5-1
ASSLRQGNSPLH
>TRBJ2-1|TRBV9
ASSHRDGRSQLEEQF
>TRBJ2-4|TRBV19
ASNPPGAGRDIQY
>TRBJ1-2|TRBV27
ASSLSTGGGYGYT
>TRBJ1-4|TRBV6-5
ASSQGGKLF
>TRBJ2-2|TRBV5-8
ASSLGASSANGELF
>TRBJ2-7|TRBV27
ASSLTPGSPHEQY
>TRBJ2-2|TRBV21-1
ASSKEAWRESAGELF
>TRBJ1-2|TRBV5-6
ASSLWEGNYGYT
>TRBJ2-5|TRBV28
ASRAGGQETQY
>TRBJ2-7|TRBV4-1
ASSQRTWERNGYEQY
>TRBJ2-7|TRBV5-4
ASSLPAGGRYEQY
>TRBJ1-2|TRBV5-6
ASSLGGAPLYGYT
>TRBJ1-1|TRBV19
ASRDRETEAF
>TRBJ2-1|TRBV29-1
SAARDRDYNEQF
>TRBJ2-7|TRBV2
ASGYGTGPLRQY
>TRBJ1-1|TRBV25-1
ASSEWKASNTEAF
>TRBJ2-2|TRBV4-2
ASSQDLARGGNTGELF